The T cell receptor beta chain described here comes from a study of T-cell memory formation after mild COVID-19. Findings and limits, study-wide: The pre-infection memory compartment contained some responding clones, suggesting cross-reactive memory joined. Of the contracting clones, CD4+ ones lay mainly in CM and EM, and CD8+ ones in EMRA. Specificity for SARS-CoV-2 was not confirmed among the second-wave clones peaking on day 37.

In TCRdb, the 5' RACE reads were re-called with MiXCR into one record per CDR3 protein. The sample lists around 150,000 distinct CDR3 sequences; about 9.9% were seen once. This clonotype has more than one count but fewer than ten. Its antigen is not identified. Sequenced material: PBMCs or a T cell subset sorted from them (not recorded which). This sequence originates from a young man who had mild COVID-19 (a few samples of this study predate the infection). Cell type and time point are not known.

CDR3 coding DNA: TGTGCCAGCAACGGGGGAGTCGAGCAGTTCTTC. As protein: CASNGGVEQFF. The chain recombines TRBV6-2 or TRBV6-3 with TRBJ2-1; D possibly corresponds to TRBD2 (6 bases). Germline CDR1 is MNHEY and CDR2 is SVGEGT. CDR3 length: 11 amino acids. With 7 bases removed from V and 10 bases from J, the gap between germline ends came to 11 bases.